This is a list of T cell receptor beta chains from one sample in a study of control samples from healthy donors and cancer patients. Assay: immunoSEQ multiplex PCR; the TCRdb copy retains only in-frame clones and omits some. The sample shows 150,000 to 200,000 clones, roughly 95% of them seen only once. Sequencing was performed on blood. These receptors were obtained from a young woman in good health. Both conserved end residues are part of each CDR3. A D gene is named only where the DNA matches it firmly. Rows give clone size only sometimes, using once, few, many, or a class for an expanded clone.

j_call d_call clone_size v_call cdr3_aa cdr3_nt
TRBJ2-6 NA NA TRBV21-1 CASSKGPGRHPGANVLTF TGTGCCAGCAGCAAAGGGCCCGGGAGACACCCTGGGGCCAACGTCCTGACTTTC
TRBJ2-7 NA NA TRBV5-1 CASSLGSPYEQYF TGCGCCAGCAGCTTGGGGAGTCCCTACGAGCAGTACTTC
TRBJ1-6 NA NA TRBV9 CASSVDNNSPLHF TGTGCCAGCAGCGTAGATAATAATTCACCCCTCCACTTT
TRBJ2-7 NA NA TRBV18 CASSPLGPSYEQYF TGTGCCAGCTCACCGCTGGGGCCCTCCTACGAGCAGTACTTC
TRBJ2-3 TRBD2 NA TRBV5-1 CASTDGTSGLTDTQYF TGCGCCAGCACCGACGGGACTAGCGGACTCACAGATACGCAGTATTTT
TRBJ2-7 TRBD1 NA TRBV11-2 CASSSAPGGEQYF TGTGCCAGCAGCAGCGCGCCAGGGGGTGAGCAGTACTTC
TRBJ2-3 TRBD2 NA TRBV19 CASSKPSGGAVDTQYF TGTGCCAGTAGTAAACCTAGCGGGGGGGCAGTAGATACGCAGTATTTT
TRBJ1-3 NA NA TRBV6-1 CASSDVAALGNTIYF TGTGCCAGCAGTGATGTGGCAGCCCTTGGAAACACCATATATTTT
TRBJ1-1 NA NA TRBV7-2 CASSWQSEAFF TGTGCCAGCTCATGGCAGTCTGAAGCTTTCTTT
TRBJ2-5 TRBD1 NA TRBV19 CASSRDREETQYF TGTGCCAGTTCCCGGGACAGGGAAGAGACCCAGTACTTC
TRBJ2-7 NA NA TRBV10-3 CAISDSAGRVRWEQYF TGTGCCATCAGTGACTCCGCAGGACGGGTTAGATGGGAGCAGTACTTC
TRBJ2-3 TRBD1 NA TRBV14 CASSQAGQGVTTDTQYF TGTGCCAGCAGCCAGGCGGGACAGGGGGTTACCACAGATACGCAGTATTTT
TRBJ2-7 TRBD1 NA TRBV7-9 CASSFGQGRDEQYF TGTGCCAGCAGCTTCGGACAGGGTAGGGACGAGCAGTACTTC
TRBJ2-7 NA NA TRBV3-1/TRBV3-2 CASSQGSYPRF TGTGCCAGCAGCCAAGGGTCCTACCCCCGTTTC
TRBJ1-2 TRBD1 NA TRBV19 CASSIDRGPKSSYGYTF TGTGCCAGTAGTATTGACAGGGGCCCAAAAAGTTCCTATGGCTACACCTTC
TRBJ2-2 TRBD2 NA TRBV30 CAWPASGGGTGELFF TGTGCCTGGCCGGCTAGCGGGGGGGGCACCGGGGAGCTGTTTTTT
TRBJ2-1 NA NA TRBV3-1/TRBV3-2 CASSQDHREFEQFF TGTGCCAGCAGCCAAGATCATCGGGAGTTTGAGCAGTTCTTC
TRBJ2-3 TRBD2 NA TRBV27 CASSVGLATDTQYF TGTGCCAGCAGTGTCGGACTAGCTACAGATACGCAGTATTTT
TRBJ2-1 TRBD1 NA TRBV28 CASSFSGTVNEQFF TGTGCCAGCAGTTTCTCCGGGACAGTCAATGAGCAGTTCTTC
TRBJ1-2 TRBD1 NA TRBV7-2 CASSFRAGGWNYGYTF TGTGCCAGCAGCTTTCGGGCAGGGGGCTGGAACTATGGCTACACCTTC
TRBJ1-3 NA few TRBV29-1 CSVLGSSSGNTIYF TGCAGCGTTCTTGGCAGCAGCTCTGGAAACACCATATATTTT
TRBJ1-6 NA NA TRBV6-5 CASSYRTGNSPLHF TGTGCCAGCAGTTACAGGACGGGGAATTCACCCCTCCACTTT
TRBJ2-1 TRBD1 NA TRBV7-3 CASSHAGQGLGNEQFF TGTGCCAGCAGCCATGCCGGACAGGGGTTGGGCAATGAGCAGTTCTTC
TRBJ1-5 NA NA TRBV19 CASTSFDQPQHF TGTGCCAGTACAAGCTTTGATCAGCCCCAGCATTTT
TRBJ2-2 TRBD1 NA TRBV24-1 CATSDLDRDGELFF TGTGCCACCAGTGATTTGGACAGGGACGGGGAGCTGTTTTTT
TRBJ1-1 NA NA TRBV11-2 CASSPSPSMRTEAFF TGTGCCAGCAGTCCTTCCCCGTCGATGCGTACTGAAGCTTTCTTT
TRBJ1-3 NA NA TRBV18 CASSPSQPSGNTIYF TGTGCCAGCTCACCCAGCCAGCCCTCTGGAAACACCATATATTTT
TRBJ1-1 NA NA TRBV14 CASTPGGTEAFF TGTGCCAGCACCCCCGGGGGCACTGAAGCTTTCTTT
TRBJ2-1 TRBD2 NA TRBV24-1 CATSDPGLAGGPLVNEQFF TGTGCCACCAGTGATCCCGGTCTAGCGGGAGGGCCTTTAGTCAATGAGCAGTTCTTC
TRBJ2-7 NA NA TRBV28 CASHSRSGLEQYF TGTGCCAGCCACTCCCGCTCAGGGCTCGAGCAGTACTTC
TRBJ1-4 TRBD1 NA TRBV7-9 CASNDLATGGLANEKLFF TGTGCCAGCAACGATTTAGCGACAGGGGGCCTGGCTAATGAAAAACTGTTTTTT
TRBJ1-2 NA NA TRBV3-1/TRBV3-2 CASSPTWGGYTF TGTGCCAGCAGCCCCACATGGGGTGGCTACACCTTC
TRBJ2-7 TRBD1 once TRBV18 CASSPIDGTGYYEQYF TGTGCCAGCTCACCAATAGACGGGACAGGGTACTACGAGCAGTACTTC
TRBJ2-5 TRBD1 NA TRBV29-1 CSGTGTGGSETQYF TGCAGCGGAACCGGGACAGGGGGTTCTGAGACCCAGTACTTC
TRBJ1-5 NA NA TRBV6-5 CASSYSVAGNQPQHF TGTGCCAGCAGTTATTCCGTGGCGGGCAATCAGCCCCAGCATTTT
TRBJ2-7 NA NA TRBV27 CASSIGDSPYEQYF TGTGCCAGCAGTATAGGGGATTCCCCCTACGAGCAGTACTTC
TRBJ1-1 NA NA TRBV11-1 CASSSWGPKNTEAFF TGTGCCAGCAGCTCATGGGGGCCTAAGAACACTGAAGCTTTCTTT
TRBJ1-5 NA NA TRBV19 CASSGLFDNQPQHF TGTGCCAGTAGTGGCCTATTCGACAATCAGCCCCAGCATTTT
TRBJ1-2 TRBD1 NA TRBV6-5 CASSYHGQGDYGYTF TGTGCCAGCAGTTACCATGGACAGGGAGACTATGGCTACACCTTC
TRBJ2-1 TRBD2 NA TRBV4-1 CASSQGRGLAHNEQFF TGCGCCAGCAGCCAAGGCCGGGGACTAGCGCATAATGAGCAGTTCTTC
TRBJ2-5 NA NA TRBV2 CASNPYQGQETQYF TGTGCCAGCAACCCCTATCAGGGGCAAGAGACCCAGTACTTC
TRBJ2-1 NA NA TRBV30 CAWGKTKWDEQFF TGTGCCTGGGGTAAGACGAAATGGGATGAGCAGTTCTTC
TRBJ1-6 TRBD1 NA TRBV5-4 CASSLLGRGPNSPLHF TGTGCCAGCAGCTTGTTGGGCAGGGGGCCTAATTCACCCCTCCACTTT
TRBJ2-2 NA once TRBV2 CASSGLRFTGELFF TGTGCCAGCAGCGGCCTAAGGTTCACCGGGGAGCTGTTTTTT
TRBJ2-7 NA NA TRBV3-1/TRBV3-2 CASSQVGSSYEQYF TGTGCCAGCAGCCAAGTAGGTAGCTCCTACGAGCAGTACTTC
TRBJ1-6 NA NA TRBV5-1 CASSLGSVSPLHF TGCGCCAGCAGCTTGGGTTCGGTATCACCCCTCCACTTT
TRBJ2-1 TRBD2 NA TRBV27 CASLGGGDEQFF TGTGCCAGTTTGGGGGGGGGAGATGAGCAGTTCTTC
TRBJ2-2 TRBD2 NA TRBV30 CASRLAGGTGELFF TGTGCCTCGAGGCTAGCGGGAGGCACCGGGGAGCTGTTTTTT
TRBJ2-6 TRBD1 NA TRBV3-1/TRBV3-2 CASSWGQGATGANVLTF TGTGCCAGCAGTTGGGGACAGGGGGCGACTGGGGCCAACGTCCTGACTTTC